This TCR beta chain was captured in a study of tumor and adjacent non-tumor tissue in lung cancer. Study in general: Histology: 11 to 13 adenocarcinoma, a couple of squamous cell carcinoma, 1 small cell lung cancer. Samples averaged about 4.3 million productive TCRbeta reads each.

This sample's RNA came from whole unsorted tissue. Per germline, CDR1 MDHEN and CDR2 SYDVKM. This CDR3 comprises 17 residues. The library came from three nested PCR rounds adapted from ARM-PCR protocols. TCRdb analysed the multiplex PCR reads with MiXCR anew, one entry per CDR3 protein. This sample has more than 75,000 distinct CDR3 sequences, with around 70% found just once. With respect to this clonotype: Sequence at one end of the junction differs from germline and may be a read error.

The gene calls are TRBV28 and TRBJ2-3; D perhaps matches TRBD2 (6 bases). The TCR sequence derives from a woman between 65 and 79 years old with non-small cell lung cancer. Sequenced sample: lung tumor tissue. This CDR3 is CASSSLAEGSPSDTQYF. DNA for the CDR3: TGCGCCAGCAGTTCTTTAGCGGAAGGGTCCCCCTCAGATACGCAGTATTTT.